This TCR beta chain was identified during a study of blood T cells in healthy people across ages. Study-wide results and caveats: PBMCs that were unsorted prevented a conclusive naive versus antigen-experienced comparison.

The authors ran a second PCR of roughly 6 to 12 cycles using a sample-barcoded 5' primer and a J-beta primer mix. TCRdb reprocessed the 5' RACE reads via MiXCR and lists one record per CDR3 protein. The sample lists under 800,000 distinct CDR3 sequences, under 25% seen once, with about 3.6% in the top ten. J lost 1 base, V lost 2 bases, and 4 bases had no gene match. Per the germline V gene, CDR1 is SGHRS and CDR2 is YFSETQ. This CDR3 has 15 amino acids. This clonotype showed up many times. The antigen is unknown. The origin of this receptor is a man aged 70-80 years in good health. The V gene is TRBV5-1, the J gene TRBJ1-1; TRBD1 aligns across 8 bases. The sequenced material came from blood. This CDR3 reads CASSFVGQANTEAFF. In DNA form, the CDR3 reads TGCGCCAGCAGCTTCGTGGGACAGGCGAACACTGAAGCTTTCTTT.